The entry below gives a single T cell receptor (beta chain) sequence along with its context. What it recognizes is unknown. Read sequence stops 3 residues before the CDR3 end, and the germline J gene provides the missing end. Assay: immunoSEQ multiplex PCR; the TCRdb copy retains only in-frame clones and omits some. Its listing shows 20,000 to 25,000 clones. This record comes from a study of T cells in women clearing cervical HPV infection. The wider study: Controls were women whose single incident HPV16 infection cleared within 12 months without precancer or cancer.

Germline CDR1 and CDR2: GTSNPN and SVGIG (reference sequence). This CDR3 has 15 residues. Deletions cut 0 bases from V and 4 bases from J, with 10 bases between. The study, taken as a whole, reports: CIN3+ cases had significantly higher TCR repertoire richness than controls, but evenness did not differ. TRBV6-7 abundance was lower in cases than controls (about 0.099% versus 0.16%).

HPV was found by MY09/MY11 PCR and dot-blot genotyping. This receptor was taken from a woman between 18 and 70 years old with a cervical HPV16 infection that either progressed to CIN3+ or cleared (not recorded which). Sequencing was performed on blood buffy coat. This chain uses TRBV30 with TRBJ1-6; the D is unclear. CDR3 protein: CAWSVEGLYNSPLHF. The part of the CDR3 DNA that was read is TGTGCCTGGAGTGTGGAGGGTTTATATAATTCACCC.